The present TCR beta chain was sequenced within a study of blood T cells in healthy people across ages. Next came a second PCR, run for about 6 to 11 cycles, which used a sample-barcoded 5' primer along with a J-beta primer mix. TCRdb ran MiXCR on the 5' RACE reads and lists one entry per CDR3 protein. Found here are under 2 million distinct CDR3 sequences, roughly 32% of them singletons; the top ten hold 11%. The germline V gene encodes CDR1 MNHEY and CDR2 SMNVEV (reference sequence). The CDR3 is 13 residues long. V gave up 5 bases and J gave up 5 bases, with 12 bases separating them. This chain connects TRBV27 to TRBJ1-1; D might be TRBD1 (6 bases). The sequenced sample consisted of blood. The receptor comes from a young woman in good health. The chain's CDR3 is CASSVYRETEAFF. CDR3 sequence (DNA): TGTGCCAGCAGTGTGTACAGGGAGACTGAAGCTTTCTTT.